What follows are 27 T cell receptor beta chains derived from one specimen sequenced in a study of cytomegalovirus exposure and HLA in healthy donors. This table comes from immunoSEQ multiplex PCR, and its TCRdb copy is limited to in-frame clones, with some not included. Among about 260,000 clones listed, roughly 87% were seen once. Sequencing was performed on PBMCs. These receptors all stem from a woman aged 25 to 39 in good health and CMV-seronegative.

The chain has TRBV13 and TRBJ2-7; 8 nucleotides agree with TRBD1. The CDR3 totals 14 residues. Germline CDR1 PRHDT, CDR2 FYEKMQ (reference sequence). The J segment lost 7 bases and the V segment lost 5 bases, leaving 10 bases of the junction unmatched. CDR3 in DNA: TGTGCCAGCAGCCAGGGACAGGCGCCGGGGGAGCAGTACTTC. Translated: CASSQGQAPGEQYF.

This clone was observed a single time. V is TRBV30 and J is TRBJ2-7; possibly TRBD1 for D (5 bases). CDR3 length: 13 residues. Germline CDR1 GTSNPN, CDR2 SVGIG (reference sequence). Trimming left V 7 bases short and J 0 bases short, with 13 bases between. In DNA form, the CDR3 reads TGTGCCTTGAAAGGGGTCCTCTCCTACGAGCAGTACTTC. Its protein is CALKGVLSYEQYF.

This clone showed up just once. The V and J genes are TRBV9 and TRBJ2-1, with 11 nucleotides matching TRBD2. J gave up 5 bases and V 0 bases, and 10 bases lay outside the gene matches. This CDR3 is built from 18 residues. CDR1 and CDR2 from the germline V gene are SGDLS and YYNGEE. CDR3 sequence: CASSVEPIAGGPHNEQFF. CDR3 DNA: TGTGCCAGCAGCGTAGAGCCTATAGCGGGAGGGCCCCACAATGAGCAGTTCTTC.

The rearrangement links TRBV27 to TRBJ2-7; the D call may be TRBD1 or TRBD2 (7 bases each). Per germline, CDR1 MNHEY and CDR2 SMNVEV (reference sequence). CDR3 length equals 13 residues. Deletions cut 4 bases from V and 4 bases from J, with 11 bases between. DNA of the CDR3: TGTGCCAGCAGTTCCAGGGGGGGTTACGAGCAGTACTTC. Amino acids: CASSSRGGYEQYF.

The chain recombines TRBV4-3 with TRBJ2-3, with 7 bases aligning to TRBD2. The CDR3 has 14 residues. The germline gives CDR1 LGHNA, CDR2 YSLEER. V shed 6 bases and J 2 bases; nucleotides not matched to a gene: 5. CDR3 region: CASSMTSSTDTQYF. As DNA, the CDR3 is TGCGCCAGCAGTATGACTAGCTCCACAGATACGCAGTATTTT.

This clone has a single count. This chain joins TRBV4-1 and TRBJ1-4; 7 bases match TRBD1. The J segment lost 8 bases and the V segment lost 3 bases, leaving 12 bases of the junction unmatched. The CDR3 runs 16 residues. Germline V CDR1 and CDR2: MGHRA, YSYEKL. As DNA, the CDR3 is TGCGCCAGCAGCCAGGTCACCCGGGACAGCCGGGAAAAACTGTTTTTT. It codes for CASSQVTRDSREKLFF.

In the case of this clone: Sequence at one end of the junction differs from germline and may be a read error. CDR3 protein: CASSYEWTAPWDF. The CDR3 bases are TGTGCCAGCAGTTACGAGTGGACAGCCCCATGGGACTTC. This chain joins TRBV6-6 and TRBJ2-7, with D possibly TRBD1 on 6 matching bases. This CDR3 comprises 13 residues. In germline, CDR1 is MNHNY, CDR2 SVGAGI (reference sequence).

The rearrangement links TRBV6-5 to TRBJ1-5; D not certain. Trimming shortened V by 6 bases and J by 4 bases, and 10 bases separated the two germline ends. CDR1 is MNHEY and CDR2 is SVGAGI in the germline V gene. The CDR3 is 13 amino acids. CDR3 region: CASSIRINQPQHF. As DNA, the CDR3 is TGTGCCAGCAGCATTCGGATAAATCAGCCCCAGCATTTT.

This sequence joins TRBV2 and TRBJ2-3, with no clear D. CDR3 length: 17 amino acids. V lost 3 bases to trimming and J lost 0 bases, with 16 bases between them. CDR1 is SNHLY and CDR2 is FYNNEI in the germline V gene. CDR3 bases: TGTGCCAGCAGTGATCCCTCGTCATTTCCTAGCACAGATACGCAGTATTTT. It translates to CASSDPSSFPSTDTQYF. The variable domain in full, completed from reference TRBV2 and TRBJ2-3, reads EPEVTQTPSHQVTQMGQEVILRCVPISNHLYFYWYRQILGQKVEFLVSFYNNEISEKSEIFDDQFSVERPDGSNFTLKIRSTKLEDSAMYFCASSDPSSFPSTDTQYFGPGTRLTVL.

This chain uses TRBV4-3 with TRBJ1-1, with 7 bases fitting TRBD1. V shed 0 bases and J 3 bases; nucleotides not matched to a gene: 4. Looked up from germline, CDR1 is LGHNA and CDR2 is YSLEER. There are 15 residues in the CDR3. For the CDR3, the DNA is TGCGCCAGCAGCCAAGATCAGGGGGTGGACACTGAAGCTTTCTTT. Translation gives CASSQDQGVDTEAFF.

CDR3 DNA sequence: TGTGCCAGCAGCTTAGCGATACCCGGGTCCAGCCCCAATGAGCAGTTCTTC. It is translated as CASSLAIPGSSPNEQFF. This sequence joins TRBV7-2 and TRBJ2-1; D uncertain. The V end was cut by 0 bases, the J end by 6 bases, with 18 bases between. Germline V gene lookup returns CDR1 SGHTA and CDR2 FQGNSA. There are 17 residues in the CDR3.

This clone was observed a few times. The chain is built from TRBV11-3 and TRBJ2-6, with TRBD1 matching 8 bases. CDR3 length: 15 residues. J lost 4 bases, V lost 5 bases, and 4 bases had no gene match. Germline V CDR1 and CDR2: SGHNT, YENEEA. CDR3 sequence (DNA): TGTGCCAGCAGCCAGGGGACAGGAGGGGCCAACGTCCTGACTTTC. Amino acid sequence: CASSQGTGGANVLTF.

The J gene is TRBJ2-7, the V gene TRBV5-4; 7 bases fit TRBD2. J gave up 3 bases and V 4 bases, and 10 bases lay outside the gene matches. The CDR3 sequence is 15 residues long. Germline CDR1 is SGHNT and CDR2 is YYREEE (reference sequence). CDR3 region: CASSKGLDLFYEQYF. CDR3 bases: TGTGCCAGCAGCAAAGGACTAGACCTCTTCTACGAGCAGTACTTC. The whole variable domain, remainder taken from reference TRBV5-4 and TRBJ2-7, is ETGVTQSPTHLIKTRGQQVTLRCSSQSGHNTVSWYQQALGQGPQFIFQYYREEENGRGNFPPRFSGLQFPNYSSELNVNALELDDSALYLCASSKGLDLFYEQYFGPGTRLTVT.

The chain combines TRBV15 with TRBJ2-7; possibly TRBD2 for D (5 bases). Between the trimmed V and J ends, which lost 0 bases and 8 bases, there was a span of 8 bases. Germline lookup yields CDR1 LNHNV and CDR2 YYDKDF (reference sequence). The CDR3 sequence is 12 residues long. CDR3 in amino acids: CATSRDTGKQYF. In DNA form, the CDR3 reads TGTGCCACCAGCAGAGATACGGGGAAGCAGTACTTC.

This clone was seen a few times. The chain combines TRBV20-1 with TRBJ2-1; TRBD1 or TRBD2 may be the D gene (5 bases each). Germline-derived CDR1 and CDR2 are DFQATT and SNEGSKA (reference sequence). Trimming cost V 2 bases and J 13 bases, with 12 bases left between them. CDR3 size: 11 residues. CDR3 DNA sequence: TGCAGTGCTAGACGGGACCTCCCACAGTTCTTC. Amino acid sequence: CSARRDLPQFF.

This clone was seen only once. The V gene is TRBV29-1, the J gene TRBJ2-2; D might be TRBD2 (6 bases). The CDR3 covers 17 residues. V was trimmed by 3 bases and J by 5 bases, leaving 22 bases between them. Germline values: CDR1 SQVTM, CDR2 ANQGSEA. CDR3 DNA: TGCAGCGTTGAGGACCCCACTCCGGGAGTTCGAACCGGGGAGCTGTTTTTT. It yields the protein CSVEDPTPGVRTGELFF.

This clone showed up just once. The chain has TRBV10-3 and TRBJ2-2; TRBD1 matches at 7 bases. Looked up from germline, CDR1 is ENHRY and CDR2 is SYGVKD. Losses at the gene ends were 4 bases for V and 4 bases for J; bases not matched to a gene: 15. The CDR3 is 18 residues long. The CDR3 DNA follows: TGTGCCATCAGTGCATTGTCTTCGCCGGGACAGAGCACCGGGGAGCTGTTTTTT. Amino acid sequence: CAISALSSPGQSTGELFF.

The chain carries TRBV4-2 and TRBJ2-7, with 12 bases that match TRBD2. The CDR3 loop spans 19 amino acids. Germline lookup yields CDR1 LGHNA and CDR2 YNFKEQ. V trimming: 1 base; J trimming: 4 bases; junction bases outside the gene matches: 14. CDR3 nucleotides: TGTGCCAGCAGCCAAGTCCGCCGGCTAGCGGGAGGGCGTAGTTACGAGCAGTACTTC. It encodes CASSQVRRLAGGRSYEQYF.

J is TRBJ2-3 and V is TRBV29-1, with D unclear. This CDR3 is 12 amino acids long. Between the trimmed V and J ends, which lost 6 bases and 2 bases, there was a span of 9 bases. CDR1 is SQVTM and CDR2 is ANQGSEA in the germline V gene. This chain's CDR3 is CSVPFATDTQYF. The CDR3 DNA reads TGCAGCGTCCCCTTCGCCACAGATACGCAGTATTTT.

The chain employs TRBV9 and TRBJ2-7; 9 nucleotides match TRBD2. Germline trimming cut 3 bases from V and 7 bases from J; bases unmatched to any gene: 8. CDR1 is SGDLS and CDR2 is YYNGEE in the germline V gene. This CDR3 comprises 14 residues. CDR3 in amino acids: CASSGTTSGLEQYF. DNA for the CDR3: TGTGCCAGCAGCGGGACGACTAGCGGCCTGGAGCAGTACTTC. The full variable domain, with the rest looked up from reference TRBV9 and TRBJ2-7, is DSGVTQTPKHLITATGQRVTLRCSPRSGDLSVYWYQQSLDQGLQFLIQYYNGEERAKGNILERFSAQQFPDLHSELNLSSLELGDSALYFCASSGTTSGLEQYFGPGTRLTVT.

The chain combines TRBV28 with TRBJ1-2; 8 nucleotides agree with TRBD1. V trimming: 6 bases; J trimming: 7 bases; junction bases outside the gene matches: 7. The CDR3 is 13 residues long. Per germline, CDR1 MDHEN and CDR2 SYDVKM. Written as DNA, the CDR3 is TGTGCCAGCAGACCGGACAGGGCGGGTGGCTACACCTTC. Its protein is CASRPDRAGGYTF.

The chain carries TRBV5-1 and TRBJ1-1; tentatively, D is TRBD1 (5 bases). Trimming left V 0 bases short and J 5 bases short, with 11 bases between. CDR1 and CDR2 (germline): SGHRS, YFSETQ. This CDR3 is built from 14 residues. The CDR3 spells CASSLGYGTTEAFF. The CDR3 DNA sequence: TGCGCCAGCAGCTTGGGGTATGGGACGACTGAAGCTTTCTTT.

This clone occurred once. V usage is TRBV6-6 and J usage is TRBJ2-1; 11 bases match TRBD2. CDR1 is MNHNY and CDR2 is SVGAGI in the germline V gene (reference sequence). This CDR3 has 15 amino acids. Trimming took 6 bases from V and 9 from J; bases not matched to a gene: 10. CDR3 sequence: CASSLRGLAVAEQFF. In nucleotides, the CDR3 is TGTGCCAGCAGCTTACGGGGACTAGCGGTGGCTGAGCAGTTCTTC.

The J gene is TRBJ2-7, the V gene TRBV4-1, with D uncertain. This CDR3 has 12 residues. CDR1 MGHRA and CDR2 YSYEKL come from the germline V gene. V was trimmed by 6 bases and J by 3 bases, leaving 9 bases between them. CDR3 sequence reads: CASSPNLYEQYF. DNA of the CDR3: TGCGCCAGCAGTCCCAACCTCTACGAGCAGTACTTC.

With respect to this clone: This specimen includes other DNA sequences encoding the same CDR3. The chain recombines TRBV18 with TRBJ2-7, with 9 bases matching TRBD1. CDR3 length: 13 amino acids. V was pared by 4 bases and J by 5 bases, with 3 bases of the junction left unmatched. Per the germline V gene, CDR1 is KGHSH and CDR2 is LQKENI. CDR3 DNA: TGTGCCAGCTCACTCCGGGACAGGGACGAGCAGTACTTC. Encoded protein: CASSLRDRDEQYF.

This clone was seen just once. The CDR3 nucleotides read TGTGCCAGCAGCTTAGGACTAGCGGGAAGGGAGACCCAGTACTTC. Protein: CASSLGLAGRETQYF. The V gene is TRBV7-6, the J gene TRBJ2-5; 11 bases match TRBD2. Losses at the gene ends were 1 base for V and 5 bases for J; bases not matched to a gene: 3. The CDR3 extends over 15 amino acids. Germline V gene data show CDR1 as SGHVS and CDR2 as FNYEAQ.

The chain has TRBV18 and TRBJ1-1, with D tentatively TRBD1 (5 bases). Trimming shortened V by 9 bases and J by 5 bases, and 16 bases separated the two germline ends. The CDR3 has 13 amino acids. Germline V gives CDR1 KGHSH, CDR2 LQKENI. The DNA for the CDR3 is TGTGCCAGTTCGACCATCGGGGGAACTGAAGCTTTCTTT. This encodes CASSTIGGTEAFF.